The present TCR beta chain was sequenced within a study of T cell clonotyping in hematopoietic cell transplantation. Profiled with immunoSEQ multiplex PCR; TCRdb holds only in-frame clones, not every one. The table has 37,000 or so clones, approximately 88% seen once. The junction had 9 bases not matched to a gene; V was cut back by 4 bases and J by 5 bases. This CDR3 spans 15 amino acids. Germline V gives CDR1 MGHRA, CDR2 YSYEKL. Study-level points and caveats: Cells were unsorted, so CD4 and CD8 contributions were not separated. Broader posttransplant TCR repertoire diversity was predicted by graft donor and pretransplant recipient Inverse Simpson Index values. Recipient TCR diversity dropped after transplant; expanded clonotypes rose from day 30 to 180.

As for this clone: Its antigen is as yet unknown.

The TCR was taken from a middle-aged woman in good health. Some clones in this sample may be carry-over from other donors' samples. The sample taken for sequencing was peripheral blood mononuclear cells. This chain joins TRBV4-1 and TRBJ1-2; 8 nucleotides align to TRBD1. The CDR3 DNA is TGCGCCAGCAGCCCAGGGACAGGAGGCCGTTATGGCTACACCTTC. It is translated as CASSPGTGGRYGYTF.